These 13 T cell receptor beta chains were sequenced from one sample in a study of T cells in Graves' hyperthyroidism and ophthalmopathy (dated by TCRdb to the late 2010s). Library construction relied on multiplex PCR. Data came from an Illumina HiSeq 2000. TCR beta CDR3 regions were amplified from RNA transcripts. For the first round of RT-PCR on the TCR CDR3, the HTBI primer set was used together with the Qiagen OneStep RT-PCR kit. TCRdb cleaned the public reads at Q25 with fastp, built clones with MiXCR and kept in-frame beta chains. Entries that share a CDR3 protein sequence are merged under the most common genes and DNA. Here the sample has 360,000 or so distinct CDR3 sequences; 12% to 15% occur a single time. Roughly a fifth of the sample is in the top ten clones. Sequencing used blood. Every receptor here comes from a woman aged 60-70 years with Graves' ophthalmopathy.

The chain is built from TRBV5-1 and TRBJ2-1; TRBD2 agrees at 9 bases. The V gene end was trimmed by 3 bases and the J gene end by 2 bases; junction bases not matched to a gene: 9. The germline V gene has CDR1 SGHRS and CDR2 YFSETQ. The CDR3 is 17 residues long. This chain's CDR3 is CASSSTIAGVTYNEQFF. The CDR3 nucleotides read TGCGCCAGCAGCTCGACCATAGCGGGAGTCACCTACAATGAGCAGTTCTTC. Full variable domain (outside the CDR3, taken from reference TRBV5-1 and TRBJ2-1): KAGVTQTPRYLIKTRGQQVTLSCSPISGHRSVSWYQQTPGQGLQFLFEYFSETQRNKGNFPGRFSGRQFSNSRSEMNVSTLELGDSALYLCASSSTIAGVTYNEQFFGPGTRLTVL.

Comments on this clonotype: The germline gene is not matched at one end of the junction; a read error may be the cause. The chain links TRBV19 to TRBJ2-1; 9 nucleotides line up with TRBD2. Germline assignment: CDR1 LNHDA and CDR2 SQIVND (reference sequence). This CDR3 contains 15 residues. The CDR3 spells CASTISGLAANEQFF. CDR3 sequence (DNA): TGTGCCAGTACTATATCGGGACTAGCAGCAAATGAGCAGTTCTTC.

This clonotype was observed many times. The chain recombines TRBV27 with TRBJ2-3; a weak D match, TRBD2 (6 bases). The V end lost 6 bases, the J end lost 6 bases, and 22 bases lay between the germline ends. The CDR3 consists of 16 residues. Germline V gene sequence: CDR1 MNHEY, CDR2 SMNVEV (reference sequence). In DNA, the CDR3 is TGTGCCAGCAGGGCACGCGGGGATCGTCCGGCCGATACGCAGTATTTT. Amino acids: CASRARGDRPADTQYF.

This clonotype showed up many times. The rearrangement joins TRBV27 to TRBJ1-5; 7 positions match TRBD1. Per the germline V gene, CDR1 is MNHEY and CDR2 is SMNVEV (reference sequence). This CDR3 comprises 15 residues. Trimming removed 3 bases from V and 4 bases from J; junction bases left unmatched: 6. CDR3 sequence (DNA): TGTGCCAGCAGTTTCGGGAGGGGGCCAAATCAGCCCCAGCATTTT. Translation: CASSFGRGPNQPQHF.

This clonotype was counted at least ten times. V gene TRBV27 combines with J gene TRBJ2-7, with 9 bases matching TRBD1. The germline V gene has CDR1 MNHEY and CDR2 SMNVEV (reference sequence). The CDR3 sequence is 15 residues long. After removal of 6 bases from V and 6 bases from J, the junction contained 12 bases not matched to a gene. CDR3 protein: CASSRKSGTGSEQYF. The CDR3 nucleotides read TGTGCCAGCAGCCGGAAATCCGGGACAGGGAGCGAGCAGTACTTC.

CDR3 sequence reads: CSTGTGETDTQYF. CDR3 nucleotides: TGCAGTACCGGGACAGGGGAAACAGATACGCAGTATTTT. The chain carries TRBV20-1 and TRBJ2-3, with TRBD1 matching 10 bases. The CDR3 totals 13 residues. V shed 8 bases and J 3 bases; nucleotides not matched to a gene: 5. Germline loops: CDR1 DFQATT, CDR2 SNEGSKA (reference sequence).

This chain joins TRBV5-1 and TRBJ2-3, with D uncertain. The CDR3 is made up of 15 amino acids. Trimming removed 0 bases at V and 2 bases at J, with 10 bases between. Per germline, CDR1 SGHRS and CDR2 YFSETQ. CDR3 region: CASSLDTLPTDTQYF. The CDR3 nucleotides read TGCGCCAGCAGCTTGGACACGCTACCCACAGATACGCAGTATTTT.

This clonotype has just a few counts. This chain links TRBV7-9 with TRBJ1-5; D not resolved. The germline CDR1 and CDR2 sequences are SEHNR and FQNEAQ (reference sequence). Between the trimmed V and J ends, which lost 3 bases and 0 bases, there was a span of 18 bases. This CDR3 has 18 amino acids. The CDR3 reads CASSFARGGPYSNQPQHF. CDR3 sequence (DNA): TGTGCCAGCAGCTTCGCCAGAGGTGGTCCCTATAGCAATCAGCCCCAGCATTTT.

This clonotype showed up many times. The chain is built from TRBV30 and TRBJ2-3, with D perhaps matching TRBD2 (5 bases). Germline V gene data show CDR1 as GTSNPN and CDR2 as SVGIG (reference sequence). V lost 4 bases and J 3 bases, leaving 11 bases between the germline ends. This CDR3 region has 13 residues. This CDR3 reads CAWNDPGTDTQYF. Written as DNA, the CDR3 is TGTGCCTGGAATGACCCGGGAACAGATACGCAGTATTTT.

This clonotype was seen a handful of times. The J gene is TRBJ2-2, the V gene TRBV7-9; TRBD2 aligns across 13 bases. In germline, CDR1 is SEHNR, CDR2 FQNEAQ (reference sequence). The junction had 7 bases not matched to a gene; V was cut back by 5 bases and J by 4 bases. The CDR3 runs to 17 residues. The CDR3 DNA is TGTGCCAGCAGCAGGACTAGCGGGAGTCCTCCCACCGGGGAGCTGTTTTTT. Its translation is CASSRTSGSPPTGELFF.

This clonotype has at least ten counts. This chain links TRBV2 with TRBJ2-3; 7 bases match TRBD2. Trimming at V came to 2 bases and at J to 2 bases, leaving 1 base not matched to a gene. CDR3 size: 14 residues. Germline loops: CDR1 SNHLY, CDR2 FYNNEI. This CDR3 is CASSELAATDTQYF. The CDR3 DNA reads TGTGCCAGCAGTGAACTAGCGGCCACAGATACGCAGTATTTT. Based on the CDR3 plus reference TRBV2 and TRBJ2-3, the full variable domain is EPEVTQTPSHQVTQMGQEVILRCVPISNHLYFYWYRQILGQKVEFLVSFYNNEISEKSEIFDDQFSVERPDGSNFTLKIRSTKLEDSAMYFCASSELAATDTQYFGPGTRLTVL.

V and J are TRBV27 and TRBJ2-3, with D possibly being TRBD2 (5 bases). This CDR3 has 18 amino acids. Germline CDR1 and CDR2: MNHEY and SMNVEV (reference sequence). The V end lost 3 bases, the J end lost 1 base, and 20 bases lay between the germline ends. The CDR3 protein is CASSFRPPAAPGTDTQYF. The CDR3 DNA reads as TGTGCCAGCAGTTTTAGACCCCCAGCGGCACCTGGCACAGATACGCAGTATTTT.

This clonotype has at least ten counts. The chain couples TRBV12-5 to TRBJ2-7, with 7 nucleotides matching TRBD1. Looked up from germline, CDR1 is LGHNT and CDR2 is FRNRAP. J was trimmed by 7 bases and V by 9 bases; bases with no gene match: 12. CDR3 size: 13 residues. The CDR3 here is CASLQGPSWEQYF. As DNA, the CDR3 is TGTGCTAGCCTACAGGGGCCCTCCTGGGAGCAGTACTTC.